The 22 T cell receptor beta chains listed next were all sequenced from one sample in a study of molecular identifiers for immune sequencing clone quantification. TCRdb itself ran the PCR reads through MiXCR, one entry per CDR3 protein. Here the sample spans a few hundred thousand distinct CDR3 sequences, 24% being singletons. Sequencing was done on a sample of naive CD8+ T cells from blood, with Jurkat cell RNA spiked in. Subset indicated: FACS-sorted CD8+CD4-CCR7+CD45RA+ naive T cells. The receptors were gathered from a human donor in good health. Some libraries in this study had Jurkat cell RNA spiked in.

Here the CDR3 reads CASSSISGTEQYF. The CDR3 region has the DNA TGTGCCAGCAGCTCCATTAGCGGGACGGAGCAGTACTTC. This chain uses TRBV11-2 with TRBJ2-7, with 8 bases matching TRBD2. Germline CDR1 and CDR2: SGHAT and FQNNGV. The junction had 6 bases not matched to a gene; V was cut back by 4 bases and J by 7 bases. The CDR3 is 13 residues long.

This clonotype has at least ten counts. The rearrangement joins TRBV7-9 to TRBJ1-4; 7 positions agree with TRBD1. The CDR3 has 15 amino acids. CDR1 and CDR2 from the germline V gene are SEHNR and FQNEAQ (reference sequence). J lost 8 bases, V lost 4 bases, and 10 bases had no gene match. CDR3 sequence: CASSSPGTEDEKLFF. CDR3 bases: TGTGCCAGCAGCTCTCCCGGGACAGAGGACGAAAAACTGTTTTTT. Drawing the rest from reference TRBV7-9 and TRBJ1-4, the complete variable domain is DTGVSQNPRHKITKRGQNVTFRCDPISEHNRLYWYRQTLGQGPEFLTYFQNEAQLEKSRLLSDRFSAERPKGSFSTLEIQRTEQGDSAMYLCASSSPGTEDEKLFFGSGTQLSVL.

The genes are TRBV21-1 and TRBJ1-5; TRBD1 is the table's D call and was not checked against the DNA. TRBV21-1 is noted as a pseudogene. This CDR3 is 17 amino acids long. The CDR3 DNA is TGTGCCAGCAGCAAAGATAACAGGGGGCGCGTGCATCAGCCCCAGCATTTT. Its protein is CASSKDNRGRVHQPQHF.

Here the CDR3 reads CASSKSRNTGELFF. The CDR3 DNA follows: TGTGCCAGCAGTAAATCACGGAACACCGGGGAGCTGTTTTTT. The V gene is TRBV7-6, the J gene TRBJ2-2, with unresolved D. The germline V gene has CDR1 SGHVS and CDR2 FNYEAQ. This CDR3 is 14 amino acids long. Between the trimmed V and J ends, which lost 6 bases and 1 base, there was a span of 9 bases.

The genes are TRBV4-1 and TRBJ2-7, with D possibly called TRBD1 or TRBD2 (5 bases each). Germline lookup yields CDR1 MGHRA and CDR2 YSYEKL. The CDR3 spans 15 residues. Trimming took 5 bases from V and 3 from J, leaving 17 bases between them. The CDR3 DNA reads as TGCGCCAGCAGCAAACTCCGGGACGGCTACTACGAGCAGTACTTC. Translating gives CASSKLRDGYYEQYF.

This clonotype was seen repeatedly, ten times or more. J is TRBJ1-2 and V is TRBV20-1; D unresolved. Germline CDR1 and CDR2: DFQATT and SNEGSKA (reference sequence). This CDR3 region has 12 residues. V was trimmed by 6 bases and J by 3 bases, leaving 11 bases between them. The CDR3 DNA is TGCAGTGCCCCAGAGGGCCACTATGGCTACACCTTC. Its protein is CSAPEGHYGYTF.

Of note for this clonotype: This could be a read error, since a much larger clone is one nucleotide away. The chain couples TRBV6-5 to TRBJ1-1; D gene uncertain. Germline V gene lookup returns CDR1 MNHEY and CDR2 SVGAGI. This CDR3 has 11 residues. V lost 9 bases and J 4 bases, leaving 9 bases between the germline ends. This chain's CDR3 is CASRAPTEAFF. Written as DNA, the CDR3 is TGTGCCAGTCGGGCCCCCACTGAAGCTTTCTTT.

This chain connects TRBV9 to TRBJ1-1; 10 bases map to TRBD1. The CDR3 extends over 17 amino acids. V gave up 0 bases and J gave up 5 bases; unmatched junction bases: 10. The germline CDR1 and CDR2 sequences are SGDLS and YYNGEE. In DNA, the CDR3 is TGTGCCAGCAGCGTAGGGGGACAGGGGTTCGGGGGAACTGAAGCTTTCTTT. This gives the protein CASSVGGQGFGGTEAFF.

This clonotype came up many times. V usage is TRBV6-6 and J usage is TRBJ1-6, with D perhaps TRBD1 (6 bases). Deletions cut 10 bases from V and 8 bases from J, with 24 bases between. Looked up from germline, CDR1 is MNHNY and CDR2 is SVGAGI (reference sequence). The CDR3 has 16 amino acids. CDR3 sequence reads: CATDRTSSWADSPLHF. As DNA, the CDR3 is TGTGCCACAGACAGGACTTCCTCCTGGGCGGATTCACCCCTCCACTTT.

The V gene is TRBV19, the J gene TRBJ2-1; a weak D match, TRBD1 (6 bases). Germline values: CDR1 LNHDA, CDR2 SQIVND (reference sequence). V dropped 3 bases and J dropped 8 bases, with 8 bases sitting between them. The CDR3 is made up of 12 amino acids. The CDR3: CASSISGDEQFF. In DNA form, the CDR3 reads TGTGCCAGTAGTATTTCAGGGGATGAGCAGTTCTTC.

V gene TRBV4-1 combines with J gene TRBJ2-1; the D call may be TRBD1 or TRBD2 (5 bases each). The germline V and J ends were trimmed by 1 base and 7 bases, with 14 bases remaining between them. Germline CDR1 is MGHRA and CDR2 is YSYEKL. CDR3 length equals 15 residues. CDR3 amino acids: CASSQVWGGGNEQFF. The DNA for the CDR3 is TGCGCCAGCAGCCAAGTATGGGGCGGAGGAAATGAGCAGTTCTTC.

There are many counts of this clonotype. The chain carries TRBV29-1 and TRBJ2-5; no definite D call. Trimming left V 6 bases short and J 5 bases short, with 16 bases between. The CDR3 is 13 amino acids. Per germline, CDR1 SQVTM and CDR2 ANQGSEA. The CDR3, as DNA: TGCAGCGTACGCCTCCGGTCAGGCGAGACCCAGTACTTC. The encoded protein is CSVRLRSGETQYF.

Remarks on this clonotype: A much larger clone differs from this one at a single base, so this may be a read error. This chain joins TRBV27 and TRBJ2-1, with 7 bases fitting TRBD2. The V gene end was trimmed by 3 bases and the J gene end by 12 bases; junction bases not matched to a gene: 8. Looked up from germline, CDR1 is MNHEY and CDR2 is SMNVEV (reference sequence). The length of the CDR3 is 13 residues. The CDR3 here is CASSFQGGSGQFF. CDR3 DNA sequence: TGTGCCAGCAGTTTCCAGGGAGGGTCTGGGCAGTTCTTC.

This clonotype was picked up a small number of times. The chain employs TRBV13 and TRBJ1-6, with D hard to call. This CDR3 is built from 15 residues. V shed 0 bases and J shed 7 bases, with 10 bases lying between them. Germline V gene sequence: CDR1 PRHDT, CDR2 FYEKMQ (reference sequence). CDR3 in amino acids: CASSLGPGPNSPLHF. CDR3 coding DNA: TGTGCCAGCAGCTTAGGACCCGGCCCCAATTCACCCCTCCACTTT.

This clonotype was observed a few times. The DNA for the CDR3 is TGTGCCAGCAGCGAAGGACTAGCGGGAGTAGAGACCCAGTACTTC. Its protein is CASSEGLAGVETQYF. The chain links TRBV9 to TRBJ2-5; 13 positions agree with TRBD2. The CDR3 extends over 15 amino acids. The V gene's germline CDR1 is SGDLS and CDR2 YYNGEE. V lost 3 bases, J lost 4 bases, and 3 bases stayed unmatched.

This clonotype has only a few counts. This sequence joins TRBV7-9 and TRBJ2-3; D tentatively reads TRBD1 or TRBD2 (5 bases each). Germline V gene lookup returns CDR1 SEHNR and CDR2 FQNEAQ (reference sequence). Trimming stripped 0 bases from V and 3 bases from J, with 13 bases between. This CDR3 has 16 residues. The CDR3 nucleotides are TGTGCCAGCAGCTTAGCTACGGGGCAATGGACAGATACGCAGTATTTT. It yields the protein CASSLATGQWTDTQYF.

This clonotype was recorded many times. The chain carries TRBV18 and TRBJ2-3; 9 positions agree with TRBD1. The CDR3 length is 15 residues. V gave up 5 bases and J gave up 5 bases; unmatched junction bases: 8. CDR1 and CDR2 from the germline V gene are KGHSH and LQKENI. This chain's CDR3 is CASSSTGGAGDTQYF. In DNA form, the CDR3 reads TGTGCCAGCTCATCTACAGGGGGCGCGGGAGATACGCAGTATTTT.

As to this clonotype: Relative to the germline gene, one junction end is altered; a read error may explain this. This chain links TRBV20-1 with TRBJ2-7; tentatively, D is TRBD1 or TRBD2 (5 bases each). Germline CDR1 is DFQATT and CDR2 is SNEGSKA (reference sequence). CDR3 length: 14 amino acids. Written as DNA, the CDR3 is TGCAGTGCCAGGACATCGGGGAACCTCTACAAGCAGTACTTC. Translated, it gives CSARTSGNLYKQYF.

About this clonotype itself: A much larger clone is a single base away; this may be a read error. V is TRBV7-9 and J is TRBJ1-5; weak D call: TRBD1 (5 bases). The CDR3 is 14 residues long. V dropped 5 bases and J dropped 9 bases, with 17 bases sitting between them. CDR1 and CDR2 from the germline V gene are SEHNR and FQNEAQ (reference sequence). The CDR3 DNA follows: TGTGCCAGCAGCGATTCGACGGACATAGGGCCCCAGCATTTT. It encodes CASSDSTDIGPQHF. The full variable domain, in which reference TRBV7-9 and TRBJ1-5 provide the parts outside the CDR3, is DTGVSQNPRHKITKRGQNVTFRCDPISEHNRLYWYRQTLGQGPEFLTYFQNEAQLEKSRLLSDRFSAERPKGSFSTLEIQRTEQGDSAMYLCASSDSTDIGPQHFGDGTRLSIL.

This clonotype was counted at least ten times. This chain joins TRBV11-2 and TRBJ2-1; TRBD1 or TRBD2 may be the D gene (5 bases each). Between the trimmed V and J ends, which lost 7 bases and 3 bases, there was a span of 16 bases. CDR1 is SGHAT, CDR2 FQNNGV, per germline. CDR3 length equals 15 residues. The CDR3 protein is CASIRGPNHYNEQFF. The CDR3 bases are TGTGCCAGCATACGGGGCCCGAACCACTACAATGAGCAGTTCTTC.

This clonotype was detected only a few times. An end of the junction differs from the germline gene, which may be a read error. V usage is TRBV13 and J usage is TRBJ2-7; TRBD1 aligns across 10 bases. Germline V gene lookup returns CDR1 PRHDT and CDR2 FYEKMQ (reference sequence). This CDR3 spans 13 amino acids. CDR3 bases: TGTGCCAGCAGTTTAGACAGGGGGCACGAGCAGTACTTC. It specifies CASSLDRGHEQYF.

This clonotype was counted many times. The chain is built from TRBV7-9 and TRBJ1-4; TRBD1 matches 7 bases. Germline-derived CDR1 and CDR2 are SEHNR and FQNEAQ (reference sequence). V shed 4 bases, J shed 5 bases, and the junction held 4 bases outside the gene matches. This CDR3 comprises 14 residues. This CDR3 is CASSSQGVNEKLFF. In nucleotides, the CDR3 is TGTGCCAGCAGCTCTCAGGGGGTGAATGAAAAACTGTTTTTT.